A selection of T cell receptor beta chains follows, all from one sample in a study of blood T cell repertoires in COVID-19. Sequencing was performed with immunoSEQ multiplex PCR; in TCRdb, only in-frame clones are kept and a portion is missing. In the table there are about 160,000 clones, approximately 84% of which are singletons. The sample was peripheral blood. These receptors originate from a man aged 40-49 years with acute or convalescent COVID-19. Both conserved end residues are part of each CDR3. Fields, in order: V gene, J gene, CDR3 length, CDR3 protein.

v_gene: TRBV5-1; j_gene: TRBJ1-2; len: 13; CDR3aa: CASSLIQGDGYTF
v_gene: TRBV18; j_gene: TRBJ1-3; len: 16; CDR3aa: CASSPGIGTSGNTIYF
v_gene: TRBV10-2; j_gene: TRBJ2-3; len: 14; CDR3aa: CASSTTSIADTQYF
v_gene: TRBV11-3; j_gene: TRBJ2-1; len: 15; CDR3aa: CASSLAGGPIDEQFF
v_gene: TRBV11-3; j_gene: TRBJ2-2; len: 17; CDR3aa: CASSLSRGGTNTGELFF
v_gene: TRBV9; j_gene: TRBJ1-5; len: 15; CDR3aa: CASSPGGTEDQPQHF
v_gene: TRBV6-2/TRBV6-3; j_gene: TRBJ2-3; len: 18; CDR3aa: CASSYSLTSGFYTDTQYF
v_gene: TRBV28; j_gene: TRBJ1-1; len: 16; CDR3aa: CASSSHYNLQGTGAFF
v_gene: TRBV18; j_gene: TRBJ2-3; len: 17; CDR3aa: CASAPLATSYSTDTQYF
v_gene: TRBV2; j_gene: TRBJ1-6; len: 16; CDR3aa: CASRRGPGQGSSPLHF
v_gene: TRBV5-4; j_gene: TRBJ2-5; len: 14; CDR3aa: CASSPEGRGETQYF
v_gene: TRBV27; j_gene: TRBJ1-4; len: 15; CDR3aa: CASSLNRGTNEKLFF
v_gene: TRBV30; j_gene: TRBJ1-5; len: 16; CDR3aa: CAWSVRAGGPNQPQHF
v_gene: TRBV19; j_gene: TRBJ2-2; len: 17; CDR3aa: CASSILQGDQGTGELFF
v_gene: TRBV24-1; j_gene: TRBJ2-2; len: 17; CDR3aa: CATSDYGTGGYTGELFF
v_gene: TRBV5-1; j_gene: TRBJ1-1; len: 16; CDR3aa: CASSPGQGVVKTEAFF
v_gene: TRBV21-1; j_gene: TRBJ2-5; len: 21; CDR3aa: CASSKALSTSGGPWLFETQYF
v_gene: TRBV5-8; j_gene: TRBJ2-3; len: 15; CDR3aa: CASSLNRVETDTQYF
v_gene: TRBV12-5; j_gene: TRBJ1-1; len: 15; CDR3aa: CASGLGGTGNTEAFF
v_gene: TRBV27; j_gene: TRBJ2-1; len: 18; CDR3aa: CASSSLSSGGPTYNEQFF
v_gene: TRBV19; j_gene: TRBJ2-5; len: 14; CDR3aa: CARAGRGGGGTQYF
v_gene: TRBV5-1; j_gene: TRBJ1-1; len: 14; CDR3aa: CASSTAGGNTEAFF
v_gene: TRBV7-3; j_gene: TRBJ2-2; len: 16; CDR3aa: CASSPAGQGNTGELFF
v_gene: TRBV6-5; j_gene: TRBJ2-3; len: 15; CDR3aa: CASSYLRRNTDTQYF
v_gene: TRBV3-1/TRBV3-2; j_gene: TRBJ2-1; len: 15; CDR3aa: CASSQVAGGPYEQFF
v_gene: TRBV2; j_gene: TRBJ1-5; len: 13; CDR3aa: CASRSYSNQPQHF
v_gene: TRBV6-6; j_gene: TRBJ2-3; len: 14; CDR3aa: CASTPQGSTDTQYF
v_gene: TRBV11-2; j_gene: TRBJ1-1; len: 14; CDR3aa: CASSLGQGIPGAFF
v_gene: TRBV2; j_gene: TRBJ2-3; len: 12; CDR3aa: CASSGGFDTQYF
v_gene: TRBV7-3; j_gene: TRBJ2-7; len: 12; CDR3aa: CASSGQISEQYF
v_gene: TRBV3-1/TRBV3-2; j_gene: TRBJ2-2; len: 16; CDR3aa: CASSRFSSGQAGELFF
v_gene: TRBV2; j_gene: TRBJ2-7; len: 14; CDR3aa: CATGGTELEYEQYF
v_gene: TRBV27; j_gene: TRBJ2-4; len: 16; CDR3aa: CASSYASGGARDIQYF
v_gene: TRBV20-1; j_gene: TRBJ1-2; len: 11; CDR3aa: CSALPQVGYTF
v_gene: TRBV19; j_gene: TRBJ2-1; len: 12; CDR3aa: CASSISGVEQFF
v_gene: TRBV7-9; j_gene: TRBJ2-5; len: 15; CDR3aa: CASNEDRTSTETQYF
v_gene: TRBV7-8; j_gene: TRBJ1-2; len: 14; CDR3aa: CASSPGQALYGYTF
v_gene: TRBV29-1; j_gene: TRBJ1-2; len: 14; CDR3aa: CSVEFDKSFYGYTF
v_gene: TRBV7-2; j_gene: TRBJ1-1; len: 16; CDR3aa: CASSQGPTGVNTEAFF
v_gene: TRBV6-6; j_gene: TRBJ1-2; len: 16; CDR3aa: CASSYSDAPGAYGYTF
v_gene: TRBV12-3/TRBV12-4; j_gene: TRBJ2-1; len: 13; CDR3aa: CASSFSGTGGQFF
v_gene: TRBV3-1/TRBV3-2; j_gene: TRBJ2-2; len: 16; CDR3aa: CASSPGVGGHTGELFF
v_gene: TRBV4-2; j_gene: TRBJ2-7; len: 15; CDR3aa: CASSQKAGGLDEQYF
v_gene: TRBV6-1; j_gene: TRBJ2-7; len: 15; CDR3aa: CASSEASSWSYEQYF
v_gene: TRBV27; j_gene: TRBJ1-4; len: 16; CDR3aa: CASSFIARGANEKLFF
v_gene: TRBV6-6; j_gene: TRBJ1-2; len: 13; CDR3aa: CASSSEGAYGYTF
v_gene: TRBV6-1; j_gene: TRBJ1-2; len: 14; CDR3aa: CASSESGVVYGYTF
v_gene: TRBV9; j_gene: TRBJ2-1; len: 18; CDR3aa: CASSVGASGGAVVNEQFF
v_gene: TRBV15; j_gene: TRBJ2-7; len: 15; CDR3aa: CATSGSGTDPYEQYF
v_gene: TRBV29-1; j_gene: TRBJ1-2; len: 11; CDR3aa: CSVEGEDGYTF
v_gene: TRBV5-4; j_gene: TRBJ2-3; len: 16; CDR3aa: CASSVTSGGALDTQYF
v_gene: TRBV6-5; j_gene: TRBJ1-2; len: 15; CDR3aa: CATLNHGTVAYGYTF
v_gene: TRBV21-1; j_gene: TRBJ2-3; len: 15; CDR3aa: CASSKGRTSTDTQYF
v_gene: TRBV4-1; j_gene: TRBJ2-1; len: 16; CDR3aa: CASSQVGQGPYNEQFF
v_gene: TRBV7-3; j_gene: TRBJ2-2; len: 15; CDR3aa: CASSPQTRALGELFF
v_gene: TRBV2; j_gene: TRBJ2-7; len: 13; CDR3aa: CASCGLAGYEQYF
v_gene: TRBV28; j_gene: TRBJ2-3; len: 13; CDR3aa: CASNPIRPDTQYF
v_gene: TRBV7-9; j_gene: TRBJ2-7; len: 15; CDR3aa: CASRLQGTGIYEQYF
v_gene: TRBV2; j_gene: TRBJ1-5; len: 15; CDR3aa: CASTLGGVRNQPQHF